This T cell receptor beta chain was retrieved from a study of blood T cell repertoires in COVID-19 (dated by TCRdb to about 2020). Describing the broader study: Samples covering the acute and convalescent phases of COVID-19 were provided by collaborators in the United States, Italy and Spain. The samples were drawn from the first 160 participants of the ongoing ImmuneRACE study and from 950 to 1,500 subjects provided by 6 global collaborators. A freely available public database, intended as a resource for researchers studying the immune response to SARS-CoV-2, is where the repertoires were released. Where available, HLA class I and class II types were taken from metadata supplied by the sample provider and were not determined by assay-based typing. The material from the prospective study consisted of cDNA or gDNA derived from T cells, B-cell-depleted T cells, or PBMCs. A de-identified subject ID, COVID-19 status, age in years and sex were almost always included in the sample metadata. Deeply sampled blood TCRbeta repertoires from subjects exposed to, actively infected with, or recovered from COVID-19 were included in the dataset.

Collaborating institutions collected whole blood in K2EDTA tubes following their own protocols. For TCRbeta analysis, collaborator samples were shipped as frozen whole blood, as isolated PBMCs, or as DNA extracted from either sample type. The sample holds one count of this clone. This clone's antigen is unknown. No base qualities exist here, and no much larger clone lies one base off it. Overall results and qualifications from the work: The amount of clinical and demographic metadata varied by source and participant and was provided uncurated.

TCRbeta CDR3 regions were amplified from genomic DNA by means of the immunoSEQ Assay, a bias-controlled multiplex PCR. Turning to the authors' computational methods: The number of nucleated cells in each sample was estimated by amplification of reference gene primers within the assay. To quantify the absolute abundance of each unique TCRbeta CDR3 rearrangement, sequence reads were collapsed and filtered. For each sample, productive Simpson clonality was calculated as the square root of Simpson's diversity index across productive rearrangements. The source is immuneACCESS, and TCRdb retained only in-frame sequences with V and J called. Part of the clones is not carried over; for the studies checked, unresolved V genes explain less than half of this, and the remainder is unexplained. V and J calls and clone size come straight from that table; D and trimming were deduced from the DNA. The sample table holds 100,000 or so clones, of which roughly four fifths were seen once. Approximately 6.8% of the sample belongs to the ten largest clones.

Between the V and J ends, shortened by 4 bases and 7 bases respectively, the junction contains 13 bases. The germline V gene encodes CDR1 WSHSY and CDR2 SAAADI. Reading from cysteine to phenylalanine, the CDR3 counts 14 amino acids. Only the CDR3 DNA is retained, 42 bases long and in frame from the first base. The sequenced material came from peripheral blood. The chain employs TRBV10-2 and TRBJ1-4; D gene: possibly TRBD1, on 6 matching bases. The TCR sequence derives from a man aged 45-65 years with active or convalescent COVID-19. The nucleotide sequence is TGCGCCAGCAGTGCAGGTCAGGGGCGTGAAAAACTGTTTTTT. The translation is CASSAGQGREKLFF.